The 14 T cell receptor beta chains below come from one sample, sequenced in a study of blood T cell repertoires in COVID-19. Profiled with immunoSEQ multiplex PCR; TCRdb holds only in-frame clones, not every one. Here the sample spans around 70,000 clones, around 80% being singletons. Sequencing was carried out using peripheral blood. The receptors originated from a woman aged 80 or over with active or convalescent COVID-19.

The rearrangement links TRBV10-1 to TRBJ2-7; TRBD1 matches 8 bases. The CDR3 sequence is 15 residues long. V was clipped by 1 base and J by 3 bases; unmatched bases: 5. Per the germline V gene, CDR1 is WNHNN and CDR2 is SYGVQD (reference sequence). The CDR3 DNA sequence: TGCGCCAGCAGTGAGTTAAGGACAGGGCACTACGAGCAGTACTTC. It translates to CASSELRTGHYEQYF.

The rearrangement uses TRBV7-2 and TRBJ1-3; 9 bases are a match to TRBD1. The CDR3 sequence is 15 residues long. Looked up from germline, CDR1 is SGHTA and CDR2 is FQGNSA. V shed 5 bases, J shed 4 bases, and the junction held 6 bases outside the gene matches. CDR3 region: CASSVGTGLGNTIYF. CDR3 coding DNA: TGTGCCAGCAGCGTTGGGACAGGGTTGGGAAACACCATATATTTT.

The chain employs TRBV7-9 and TRBJ1-1; 7 bases fit TRBD1. This CDR3 contains 14 residues. CDR1 is SEHNR and CDR2 is FQNEAQ in the germline V gene (reference sequence). V lost 1 base and J lost 1; bases outside the gene matches: 0. The CDR3 bases are TGTGCCAGCAGCTTAGGACAGGGGAACACTGAAGCTTTCTTT. Encoded protein: CASSLGQGNTEAFF.

This rearrangement joins TRBV7-6 to TRBJ2-2; TRBD2 is a possible D gene (9 bases). This CDR3 spans 18 amino acids. Between the trimmed V and J ends, which lost 4 bases and 2 bases, there was a span of 20 bases. Germline V gene sequence: CDR1 SGHVS, CDR2 FNYEAQ. This CDR3 is CASSSGGLGTSNTGELFF. CDR3 in DNA: TGTGCCAGCAGCTCAGGGGGCCTCGGGACTAGCAACACCGGGGAGCTGTTTTTT. Combining the CDR3 with reference TRBV7-6 and TRBJ2-2 gives the whole variable domain GAGVSQSPRYKVTKRGQDVALRCDPISGHVSLYWYRQALGQGPEFLTYFNYEAQQDKSGLPNDRFSAERPEGSISTLTIQRTEQRDSAMYRCASSSGGLGTSNTGELFFGEGSRLTVL.

The chain links TRBV30 to TRBJ2-7; TRBD1 is a possible D gene (5 bases). The CDR3 has 12 residues. The V gene's germline CDR1 is GTSNPN and CDR2 SVGIG (reference sequence). With 7 bases removed from V and 5 bases from J, the gap between germline ends came to 15 bases. The CDR3 bases are TGTGCCTTAACGGCAGGGTCCCACGAGCAGTACTTC. This translates into CALTAGSHEQYF.

J is TRBJ2-7 and V is TRBV18; TRBD2 is a possible D gene (6 bases). This CDR3 comprises 13 residues. Per germline, CDR1 KGHSH and CDR2 LQKENI. Deletions cut 0 bases from V and 6 bases from J, with 9 bases between. CDR3 region: CASSPPGLSEQYF. CDR3 DNA: TGTGCCAGCTCACCACCGGGACTCTCCGAGCAGTACTTC. Full variable domain (missing parts from reference TRBV18 and TRBJ2-7): NAGVMQNPRHLVRRRGQEARLRCSPMKGHSHVYWYRQLPEEGLKFMVYLQKENIIDESGMPKERFSAEFPKEGPSILRIQQVVRGDSAAYFCASSPPGLSEQYFGPGTRLTVT.

The chain combines TRBV23-1 with TRBJ1-2; 9 bases agree with TRBD1. TRBV23-1 is known as an ORF, though its function is uncertain. V was clipped by 2 bases and J by 8 bases; unmatched bases: 3. The CDR3 sequence is 13 residues long. CDR3: CASSQGTGRGYTF. The CDR3 DNA sequence: TGCGCCAGCAGTCAAGGGACAGGGAGAGGCTACACCTTC.

This chain connects TRBV28 to TRBJ2-5, with TRBD1 identical over 7 bases. The V and J ends lost 6 bases and 5 bases, in that order; junction bases with no gene match: 9. This CDR3 region has 14 residues. Germline-derived CDR1 and CDR2 are MDHEN and SYDVKM. Written as DNA, the CDR3 is TGTGCCAGCAGGTCCGGGACAGTGGGCGAGACCCAGTACTTC. It yields the protein CASRSGTVGETQYF.

V gene TRBV7-9 combines with J gene TRBJ2-3, with 10 bases fitting TRBD2. Trimming at V came to 5 bases and at J to 4 bases, leaving 12 bases not matched to a gene. The CDR3 spans 17 residues. Germline CDR1 reads SEHNR; CDR2 reads FQNEAQ (reference sequence). This CDR3 reads CASSPSGLAGVPDTQYF. The CDR3 DNA follows: TGTGCCAGCAGCCCATCGGGGCTAGCGGGAGTCCCAGATACGCAGTATTTT.

The chain carries TRBV10-3 and TRBJ1-3; weak D call: TRBD1 (6 bases). In germline, CDR1 is ENHRY, CDR2 SYGVKD. The CDR3 length is 15 residues. With 2 bases removed from V and 0 bases from J, the gap between germline ends came to 8 bases. In DNA form, the CDR3 reads TGTGCCATCAGTGAGATAGGGGGCTCTGGAAACACCATATATTTT. Amino acid sequence: CAISEIGGSGNTIYF.

The chain carries TRBV28 and TRBJ2-7; D gene unclear. V shed 3 bases and J shed 6 bases, with 9 bases lying between them. The CDR3 is 12 amino acids. CDR1 and CDR2 (germline): MDHEN, SYDVKM. The CDR3 region is CASSFLSSEQYF. The DNA of the CDR3 is TGTGCCAGCAGTTTTCTTAGTTCCGAGCAGTACTTC.

This clone was seen a handful of times. The rearrangement links TRBV12-2 to TRBJ2-7; TRBD1 is taken as the D call from the table, unchecked against the DNA. TRBV12-2 is deemed a pseudogene. CDR3 length equals 17 residues. CDR3: CASRPPPGRDGLYEQYF. The CDR3 DNA reads TGTGCAAGTCGCCCCCCACCTGGCAGGGATGGTCTCTACGAGCAGTACTTC.

The chain recombines TRBV7-9 with TRBJ1-1; 7 bases fit TRBD1. Germline V gene sequence: CDR1 SEHNR, CDR2 FQNEAQ (reference sequence). Trimming removed 4 bases from V and 3 bases from J; junction bases left unmatched: 5. The CDR3 sequence is 14 residues long. CDR3 amino acids: CASSSSTGHTEAFF. The CDR3 DNA is TGTGCCAGCAGCTCATCGACAGGGCACACTGAAGCTTTCTTT.

This chain joins TRBV28 and TRBJ2-7; 10 bases map to TRBD1. Germline V gene sequence: CDR1 MDHEN, CDR2 SYDVKM. The trim removed 5 bases at V and 4 bases at J, leaving 14 bases unmatched. CDR3 length: 17 amino acids. The CDR3 loop reads CASSTYGRGQGFYEQYF. The CDR3 nucleotides read TGTGCCAGCAGTACATATGGTAGGGGACAGGGGTTTTACGAGCAGTACTTC.